These T cell receptor beta chains were read from a single sample in a study of blood T cells in healthy people across ages. TCRdb recomputed calls from the 5' RACE reads with MiXCR, one row per CDR3 protein. The sample carries some 890,000 distinct CDR3 sequences, 25% to 30% recorded once. The same data also contributed to another study, on T cells of mothers and their children.

Sequenced: blood. Every receptor here comes from a woman aged 40 to 50 in good health. Each CDR3 is given with its conserved first and last residue. Fields, in order: J gene, V gene, D gene, clone size, CDR3 DNA, CDR3 protein. D genes are given only for firm matches. Not all rows give a size; the values are once, few, many and, for expanded clones, a class.

j_gene: TRBJ1-1
v_gene: TRBV6-5
d_gene: TRBD1
abundance: -
CDR3nt: TGTGCCAGCAGTTCCGGGGACAGGACGAACACTGAAGCTTTCTTT
CDR3aa: CASSSGDRTNTEAFF

j_gene: TRBJ1-5
v_gene: TRBV4-3
d_gene: -
abundance: -
CDR3nt: TGCGCCAGCAGCCAAAGCAGGTACTATAGCAATCAGCCCCAGCATTTT
CDR3aa: CASSQSRYYSNQPQHF

j_gene: TRBJ1-5
v_gene: TRBV24-1
d_gene: -
abundance: -
CDR3nt: TGTGCCACCAGTGAAGGGACGGGCAATCAGCCCCAGCATTTT
CDR3aa: CATSEGTGNQPQHF

j_gene: TRBJ1-1
v_gene: TRBV6-6
d_gene: -
abundance: -
CDR3nt: TGTGCCAGCAGTCCGACGGGGTGGGCTGAAGCTTTCTTT
CDR3aa: CASSPTGWAEAFF

j_gene: TRBJ2-1
v_gene: TRBV27
d_gene: TRBD1
abundance: few
CDR3nt: TGTGCCAGCTTCGCTATGGGACAGGGGATCCATGAGCAGTTCTTC
CDR3aa: CASFAMGQGIHEQFF

j_gene: TRBJ2-1
v_gene: TRBV10-3
d_gene: -
abundance: few
CDR3nt: TGTGCCATCGGCCGGGACCGAGAGGGGAATGAGCAGTTCTTC
CDR3aa: CAIGRDREGNEQFF

j_gene: TRBJ1-5
v_gene: TRBV12-3/TRBV12-4
d_gene: -
abundance: -
CDR3nt: TGTGCCAGCAGTTGGAGGGGTCGCAATCAGCCCCAGCATTTT
CDR3aa: CASSWRGRNQPQHF

j_gene: TRBJ1-2
v_gene: TRBV12-3/TRBV12-4
d_gene: TRBD1
abundance: -
CDR3nt: TGTGCCAGCAGCAGGACAGGCCCATCGCGCTACACCTTC
CDR3aa: CASSRTGPSRYTF

j_gene: TRBJ1-2
v_gene: TRBV25-1
d_gene: -
abundance: many
CDR3nt: TGTGCCAGCAGTGAAGAGTACAAGGGCAACTATGGCTACACCTTC
CDR3aa: CASSEEYKGNYGYTF

j_gene: TRBJ2-1
v_gene: TRBV7-2
d_gene: -
abundance: few
CDR3nt: TGTGCCAGCAGCCACCCCCCGGGAGTTAGACGTGAGCAGTTCTTC
CDR3aa: CASSHPPGVRREQFF

j_gene: TRBJ2-5
v_gene: TRBV12-3/TRBV12-4
d_gene: TRBD2
abundance: -
CDR3nt: TGTGCCAGCAGTTTTTTCGGGAGCGGGGGGGCCCAAGAGACCCAGTACTTC
CDR3aa: CASSFFGSGGAQETQYF

j_gene: TRBJ2-3
v_gene: TRBV5-1
d_gene: -
abundance: -
CDR3nt: TGCGCCAGCAGCTCGGTGGGGGGGCGAGATACGCAGTATTTT
CDR3aa: CASSSVGGRDTQYF

j_gene: TRBJ1-4
v_gene: TRBV4-3
d_gene: -
abundance: few
CDR3nt: TGCGCCAGCAGCCTATCATCCTGGGAAGCAACTAATGAAAAACTGTTTTTT
CDR3aa: CASSLSSWEATNEKLFF

j_gene: TRBJ2-7
v_gene: TRBV4-1
d_gene: -
abundance: many
CDR3nt: TGCGCCAGCAGCCAAGAACAGGCGGGACGGTCCACATCCTACGAGCAGTACTTC
CDR3aa: CASSQEQAGRSTSYEQYF

j_gene: TRBJ2-5
v_gene: TRBV7-6
d_gene: -
abundance: many
CDR3nt: TGTGCCAGCAGCTTAGATGGTTTTCTGGGGGCGAAGCAAGAGACCCAGTACTTC
CDR3aa: CASSLDGFLGAKQETQYF

j_gene: TRBJ2-7
v_gene: TRBV5-1
d_gene: TRBD1
abundance: -
CDR3nt: TGCGCCAGCAGGATTGGAGACAGGGCGTTCGAGCAGTACTTC
CDR3aa: CASRIGDRAFEQYF

j_gene: TRBJ2-7
v_gene: TRBV13
d_gene: -
abundance: -
CDR3nt: TGTGCCAGCAGCAGCAGGACTAACGGGGCCTACGAGCAGTACTTC
CDR3aa: CASSSRTNGAYEQYF

j_gene: TRBJ2-1
v_gene: TRBV12-3/TRBV12-4
d_gene: TRBD1
abundance: few
CDR3nt: TGTGCCAGCAGCCCTTCGGGACAGTACAATGAGCAGTTCTTC
CDR3aa: CASSPSGQYNEQFF

j_gene: TRBJ2-6
v_gene: TRBV20-1
d_gene: -
abundance: many
CDR3nt: TGCAGTGCTAGAGATTACAGGACTTGGGGGGCCAACGTCCTGACTTTC
CDR3aa: CSARDYRTWGANVLTF

j_gene: TRBJ2-5
v_gene: TRBV12-3/TRBV12-4
d_gene: TRBD1
abundance: many
CDR3nt: TGTGCCAGCAGTTTTCAGACAGGGTTCCAAGAGACCCAGTACTTC
CDR3aa: CASSFQTGFQETQYF

j_gene: TRBJ2-7
v_gene: TRBV29-1
d_gene: TRBD1
abundance: many
CDR3nt: TGCAGCGTTGCCGGGACAGGGGGCGGCGAGCAGTACTTC
CDR3aa: CSVAGTGGGEQYF

j_gene: TRBJ2-1
v_gene: TRBV19
d_gene: TRBD2
abundance: many
CDR3nt: TGTGCCAGTATCCAGCGGGGGGTTTCATTAGAGCAGTTCTTC
CDR3aa: CASIQRGVSLEQFF

j_gene: TRBJ1-2
v_gene: TRBV18
d_gene: -
abundance: few
CDR3nt: TGTGCCAGCTCACCAGAAGGCTCGGATGGCTACACCTTC
CDR3aa: CASSPEGSDGYTF

j_gene: TRBJ2-1
v_gene: TRBV12-3/TRBV12-4
d_gene: TRBD1
abundance: many
CDR3nt: TGTGCCAGCAGTTTACCACAGGGGGCGAATGAGCAGTTCTTC
CDR3aa: CASSLPQGANEQFF

j_gene: TRBJ2-7
v_gene: TRBV12-3/TRBV12-4
d_gene: TRBD2
abundance: few
CDR3nt: TGTGCCAGCAGTACGAGCGGGGGGGGGTCCGAGCAGTACTTC
CDR3aa: CASSTSGGGSEQYF

j_gene: TRBJ2-1
v_gene: TRBV12-3/TRBV12-4
d_gene: TRBD1
abundance: -
CDR3nt: TGTGCCAGCAGTTTAGCAACAGGGGCTACCTACAATGAGCAGTTCTTC
CDR3aa: CASSLATGATYNEQFF

j_gene: TRBJ1-1
v_gene: TRBV28
d_gene: -
abundance: many
CDR3nt: TGTGCCAGCAGTTTACCCCTGAACACTGAAGCTTTCTTT
CDR3aa: CASSLPLNTEAFF

j_gene: TRBJ1-2
v_gene: TRBV7-2
d_gene: -
abundance: few
CDR3nt: TGTGCCAGCAGCCTAGATCTGGGAATGGGTGGCTACACCTTC
CDR3aa: CASSLDLGMGGYTF

j_gene: TRBJ2-7
v_gene: TRBV9
d_gene: -
abundance: -
CDR3nt: TGTGCCAGCAGCGCAGGGGGAGCTGCGGAGGGCTACGAGCAGTACTTC
CDR3aa: CASSAGGAAEGYEQYF

j_gene: TRBJ2-3
v_gene: TRBV29-1
d_gene: -
abundance: -
CDR3nt: TGCAGCGTTGTCCCATACCTTAGCACAGATACGCGGTATTTT
CDR3aa: CSVVPYLSTDTRYF

j_gene: TRBJ1-5
v_gene: TRBV6-6
d_gene: -
abundance: -
CDR3nt: TGTGCCAGCCGACAAGGGGGCAATCAGCCCCAGCATTTT
CDR3aa: CASRQGGNQPQHF

j_gene: TRBJ1-5
v_gene: TRBV27
d_gene: TRBD1
abundance: -
CDR3nt: TGTGCCAGCAGTAAGGGGGCGCGTCAGCCCCAGCATTTT
CDR3aa: CASSKGARQPQHF

j_gene: TRBJ2-3
v_gene: TRBV7-2
d_gene: -
abundance: few
CDR3nt: TGTGCCAGCAGCTTAGAGCAATCTAGCACAGATACGCAGTATTTT
CDR3aa: CASSLEQSSTDTQYF

j_gene: TRBJ2-1
v_gene: TRBV27
d_gene: -
abundance: few
CDR3nt: TGTGCCAGCAAGCTCGTAGGTGAGCAGTTCTTC
CDR3aa: CASKLVGEQFF

j_gene: TRBJ1-1
v_gene: TRBV20-1
d_gene: -
abundance: few
CDR3nt: TGCAGTGCTAGAGATACAGGGACCACTGAAGCTTTCTTT
CDR3aa: CSARDTGTTEAFF

j_gene: TRBJ2-7
v_gene: TRBV28
d_gene: TRBD1
abundance: many
CDR3nt: TGTGCCAGCAGGGGACAGGGTTATTCCTACGAGCAGTACTTC
CDR3aa: CASRGQGYSYEQYF

j_gene: TRBJ2-7
v_gene: TRBV9
d_gene: -
abundance: few
CDR3nt: TGTGCCAGCAGCGCGCTTCAGGGAGGTGTTGGCGAGCAGTACTTC
CDR3aa: CASSALQGGVGEQYF

j_gene: TRBJ2-5
v_gene: TRBV28
d_gene: -
abundance: few
CDR3nt: TGTGCCAGCAGTGGGCACACAGGGACCCTCGAGACCCAGTACTTC
CDR3aa: CASSGHTGTLETQYF

j_gene: TRBJ1-4
v_gene: TRBV20-1
d_gene: -
abundance: -
CDR3nt: TGCAGTGTCACCCGATCGGATAATGAAAAACTGTTTTTT
CDR3aa: CSVTRSDNEKLFF

j_gene: TRBJ2-4
v_gene: TRBV7-2
d_gene: -
abundance: -
CDR3nt: TGTGCCAGCAGCTTATCACAGTCGGCAAACATTCAGTACTTC
CDR3aa: CASSLSQSANIQYF

j_gene: TRBJ1-2
v_gene: TRBV30
d_gene: TRBD1
abundance: -
CDR3nt: TGTGCCTGGAGCGAAGACAGGGGATCCGGCTACACCTTC
CDR3aa: CAWSEDRGSGYTF

j_gene: TRBJ2-7
v_gene: TRBV5-1
d_gene: -
abundance: many
CDR3nt: TGCGCCAGCAGCTTGACAGTTACCTCCTACGAGCAGTACTTC
CDR3aa: CASSLTVTSYEQYF

j_gene: TRBJ1-1
v_gene: TRBV5-1
d_gene: -
abundance: few
CDR3nt: TGCGCCAGCAGCTTGGAGGCTGACACTGAAGCTTTCTTT
CDR3aa: CASSLEADTEAFF

j_gene: TRBJ1-1
v_gene: TRBV12-3/TRBV12-4
d_gene: -
abundance: many
CDR3nt: TGTGCCAGCAGTTTAGTCCAGGTGAACACTGAAGCTTTCTTT
CDR3aa: CASSLVQVNTEAFF

j_gene: TRBJ2-1
v_gene: TRBV7-8
d_gene: TRBD1
abundance: -
CDR3nt: TGTGCCAGCAGCCGAGACAGGGGGCAATACAATGAGCAGTTCTTC
CDR3aa: CASSRDRGQYNEQFF

j_gene: TRBJ2-5
v_gene: TRBV29-1
d_gene: TRBD1
abundance: -
CDR3nt: TGCAGCGGGAGGGACAGGGGTGAGACCCAGTACTTC
CDR3aa: CSGRDRGETQYF

j_gene: TRBJ2-7
v_gene: TRBV11-1
d_gene: TRBD2
abundance: few
CDR3nt: TGTGCCAGCAGCTCCATACTAGCGGGGGGCTCCTACGAGCAGTACTTC
CDR3aa: CASSSILAGGSYEQYF

j_gene: TRBJ1-2
v_gene: TRBV7-2
d_gene: -
abundance: few
CDR3nt: TGTGCCAGCAGCCCCCCAGGAGGGTTGGATGGCTACACCTTC
CDR3aa: CASSPPGGLDGYTF

j_gene: TRBJ1-4
v_gene: TRBV6-6
d_gene: TRBD1
abundance: few
CDR3nt: TGTGCCAGCAGGTGGACAGGGTGGACTAATGAAAAACTGTTTTTT
CDR3aa: CASRWTGWTNEKLFF

j_gene: TRBJ1-1
v_gene: TRBV28
d_gene: TRBD1
abundance: many
CDR3nt: TGTGCCAGCAGCATCCCGCAGGGGGGCAACACTGAAGCTTTCTTT
CDR3aa: CASSIPQGGNTEAFF

j_gene: TRBJ2-3
v_gene: TRBV7-3
d_gene: TRBD2
abundance: many
CDR3nt: TGTGCCAGCAGCTTACGCGGGGGGTTCACAGATACGCAGTATTTT
CDR3aa: CASSLRGGFTDTQYF

j_gene: TRBJ2-1
v_gene: TRBV29-1
d_gene: -
abundance: many
CDR3nt: TGCAGAGGGAGTACGATCCGCTATGAGCAGTTCTTC
CDR3aa: CRGSTIRYEQFF

j_gene: TRBJ2-1
v_gene: TRBV5-8
d_gene: -
abundance: few
CDR3nt: TGTGCCAGCAGGTATCGAGGGGGGGCAAGTGGGCAGTTCTTC
CDR3aa: CASRYRGGASGQFF